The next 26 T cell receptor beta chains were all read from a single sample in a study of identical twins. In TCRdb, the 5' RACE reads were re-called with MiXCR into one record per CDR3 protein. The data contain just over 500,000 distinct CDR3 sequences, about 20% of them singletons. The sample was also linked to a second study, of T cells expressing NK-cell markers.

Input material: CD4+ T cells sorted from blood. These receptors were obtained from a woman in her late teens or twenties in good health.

The CDR3: CASSRLIAGGPGEQYF. In nucleotides, the CDR3 is TGCGCCAGCAGCCGACTCATAGCGGGGGGGCCTGGAGAGCAGTACTTC. This chain uses TRBV5-1 with TRBJ2-7; 11 positions agree with TRBD2. The germline gives CDR1 SGHRS, CDR2 YFSETQ. The CDR3 consists of 16 residues. After removal of 4 bases from V and 7 bases from J, the junction contained 13 bases not matched to a gene.

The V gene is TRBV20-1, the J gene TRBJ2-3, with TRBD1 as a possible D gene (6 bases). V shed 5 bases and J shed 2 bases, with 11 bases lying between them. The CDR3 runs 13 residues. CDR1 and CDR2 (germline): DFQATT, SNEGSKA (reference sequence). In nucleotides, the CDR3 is TGCAGTGCTGGTACAGGGTTCACAGATACGCAGTATTTT. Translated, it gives CSAGTGFTDTQYF.

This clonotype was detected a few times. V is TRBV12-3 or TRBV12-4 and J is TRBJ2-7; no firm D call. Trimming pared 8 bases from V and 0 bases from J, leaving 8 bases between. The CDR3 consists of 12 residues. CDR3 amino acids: CASGPLSYEQYF. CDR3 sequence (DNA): TGTGCCAGCGGGCCTCTCTCCTACGAGCAGTACTTC.

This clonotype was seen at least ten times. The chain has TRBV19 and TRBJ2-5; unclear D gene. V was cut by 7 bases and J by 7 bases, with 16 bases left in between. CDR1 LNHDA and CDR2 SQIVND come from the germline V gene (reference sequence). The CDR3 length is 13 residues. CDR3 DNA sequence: TGTGCCAGTAAAAGGTCAGAAACTGGGACCCAGTACTTC. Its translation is CASKRSETGTQYF.

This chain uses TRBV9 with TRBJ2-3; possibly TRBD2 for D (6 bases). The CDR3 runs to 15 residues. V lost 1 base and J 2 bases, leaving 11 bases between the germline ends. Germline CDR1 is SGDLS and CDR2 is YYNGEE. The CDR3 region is CASSVYGGATDTQYF. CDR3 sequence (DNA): TGTGCCAGCAGCGTATACGGGGGAGCCACAGATACGCAGTATTTT.

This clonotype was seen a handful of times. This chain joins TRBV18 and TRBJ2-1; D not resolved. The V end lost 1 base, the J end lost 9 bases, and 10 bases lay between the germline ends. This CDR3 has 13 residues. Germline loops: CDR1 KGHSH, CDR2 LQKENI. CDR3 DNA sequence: TGTGCCAGCTCACCACGGGATGTAGGTGAGCAGTTCTTC. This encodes CASSPRDVGEQFF. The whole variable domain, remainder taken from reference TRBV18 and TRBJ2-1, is NAGVMQNPRHLVRRRGQEARLRCSPMKGHSHVYWYRQLPEEGLKFMVYLQKENIIDESGMPKERFSAEFPKEGPSILRIQQVVRGDSAAYFCASSPRDVGEQFFGPGTRLTVL.

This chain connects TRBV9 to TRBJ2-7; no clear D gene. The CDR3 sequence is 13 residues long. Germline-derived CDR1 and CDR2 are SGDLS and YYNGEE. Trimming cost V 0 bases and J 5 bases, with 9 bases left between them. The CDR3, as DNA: TGTGCCAGCAGCGTAGCTGGCGGCGACGAGCAGTACTTC. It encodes CASSVAGGDEQYF.

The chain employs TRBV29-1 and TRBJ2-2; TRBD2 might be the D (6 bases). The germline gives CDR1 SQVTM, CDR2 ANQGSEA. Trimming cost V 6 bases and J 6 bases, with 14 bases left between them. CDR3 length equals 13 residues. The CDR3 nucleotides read TGCAGCGTAGGGACTTTCTTGGCCGGGGAGCTGTTTTTT. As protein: CSVGTFLAGELFF.

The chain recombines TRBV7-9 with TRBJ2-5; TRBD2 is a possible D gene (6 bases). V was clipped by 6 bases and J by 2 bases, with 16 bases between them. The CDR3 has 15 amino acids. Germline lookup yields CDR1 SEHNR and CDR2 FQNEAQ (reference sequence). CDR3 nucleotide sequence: TGTGCCAGCAGTCTAGGCGGGACTCCTCAAGAGACCCAGTACTTC. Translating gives CASSLGGTPQETQYF.

Written as DNA, the CDR3 is TGCAGTGCTAGCGGGAAAGGGCAGACCCAGTACTTC. It translates to CSASGKGQTQYF. The rearrangement uses TRBV20-1 and TRBJ2-5; a possible D gene is TRBD2 (5 bases). CDR1 and CDR2 (germline): DFQATT, SNEGSKA (reference sequence). V shed 3 bases and J shed 6 bases, with 11 bases lying between them. The length of the CDR3 is 12 residues.

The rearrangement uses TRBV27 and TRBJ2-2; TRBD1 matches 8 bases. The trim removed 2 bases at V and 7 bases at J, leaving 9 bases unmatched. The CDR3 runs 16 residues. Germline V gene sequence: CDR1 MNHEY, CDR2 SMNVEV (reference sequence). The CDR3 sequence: CASSLTGRGQIGELFF. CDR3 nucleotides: TGTGCCAGCAGTTTAACCGGCAGGGGGCAAATCGGGGAGCTGTTTTTT.

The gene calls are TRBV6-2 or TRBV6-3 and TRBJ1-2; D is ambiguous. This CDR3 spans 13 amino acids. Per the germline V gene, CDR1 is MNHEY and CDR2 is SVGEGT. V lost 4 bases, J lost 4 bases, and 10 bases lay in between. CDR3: CASSSTVGYGYTF. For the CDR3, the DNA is TGTGCCAGCAGTTCCACCGTCGGCTATGGCTACACCTTC.

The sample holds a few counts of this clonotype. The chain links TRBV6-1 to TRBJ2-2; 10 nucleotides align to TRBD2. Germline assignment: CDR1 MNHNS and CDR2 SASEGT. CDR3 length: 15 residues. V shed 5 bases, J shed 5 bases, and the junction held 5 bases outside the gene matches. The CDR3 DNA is TGTGCCAGCAGTAGCGGGGGGGCGAGGACCGGGGAGCTGTTTTTT. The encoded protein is CASSSGGARTGELFF.

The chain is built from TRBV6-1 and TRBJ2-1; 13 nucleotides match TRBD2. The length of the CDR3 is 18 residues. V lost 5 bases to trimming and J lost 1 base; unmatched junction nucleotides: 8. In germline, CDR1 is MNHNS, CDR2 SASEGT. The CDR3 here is CASSTWTSGSSSYNEQFF. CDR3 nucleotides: TGTGCCAGCAGTACATGGACTAGCGGGAGTAGTTCCTACAATGAGCAGTTCTTC.

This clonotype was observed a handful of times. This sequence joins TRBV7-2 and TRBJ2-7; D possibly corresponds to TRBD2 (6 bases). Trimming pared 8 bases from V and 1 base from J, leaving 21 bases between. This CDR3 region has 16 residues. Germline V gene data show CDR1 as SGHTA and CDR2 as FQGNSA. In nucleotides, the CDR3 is TGTGCCAGCTCCAAAGCGGGCGGCCGACTATCCTACGAGCAGTACTTC. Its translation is CASSKAGGRLSYEQYF.

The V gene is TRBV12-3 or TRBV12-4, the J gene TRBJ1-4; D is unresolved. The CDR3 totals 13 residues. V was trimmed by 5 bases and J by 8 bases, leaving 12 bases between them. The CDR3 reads CASSQTGYEKLFF. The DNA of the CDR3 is TGTGCCAGCAGTCAAACGGGTTACGAAAAACTGTTTTTT.

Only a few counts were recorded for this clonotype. The CDR3 DNA sequence: TGTGCCAGCAGTTTGAAAACCTCCTACGAGCAGTACTTC. Its protein product is CASSLKTSYEQYF. The gene calls are TRBV27 and TRBJ2-7; D is unresolved. Deletions cut 3 bases from V and 0 bases from J, with 6 bases between. The CDR3 extends over 13 amino acids. Germline lookup yields CDR1 MNHEY and CDR2 SMNVEV (reference sequence).

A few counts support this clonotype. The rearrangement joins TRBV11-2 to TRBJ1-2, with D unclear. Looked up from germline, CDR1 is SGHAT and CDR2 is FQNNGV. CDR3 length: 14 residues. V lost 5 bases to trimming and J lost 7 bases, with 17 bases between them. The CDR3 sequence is CASSPPGRTIGYTF. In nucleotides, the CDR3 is TGTGCCAGCAGCCCGCCGGGAAGAACTATTGGCTACACCTTC.

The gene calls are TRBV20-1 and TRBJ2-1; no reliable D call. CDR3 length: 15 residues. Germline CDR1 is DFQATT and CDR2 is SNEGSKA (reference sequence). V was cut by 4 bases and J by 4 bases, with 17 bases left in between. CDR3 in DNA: TGCAGTGCTACCGGGCCCCCCGCCAGATACAATGAGCAGTTCTTC. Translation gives CSATGPPARYNEQFF.

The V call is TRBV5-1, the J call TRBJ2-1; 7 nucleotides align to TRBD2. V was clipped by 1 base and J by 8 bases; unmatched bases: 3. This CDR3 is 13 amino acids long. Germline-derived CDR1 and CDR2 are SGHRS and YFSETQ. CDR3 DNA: TGCGCCAGCAGCTTGCTACGGGGGGATGAGCAGTTCTTC. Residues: CASSLLRGDEQFF.

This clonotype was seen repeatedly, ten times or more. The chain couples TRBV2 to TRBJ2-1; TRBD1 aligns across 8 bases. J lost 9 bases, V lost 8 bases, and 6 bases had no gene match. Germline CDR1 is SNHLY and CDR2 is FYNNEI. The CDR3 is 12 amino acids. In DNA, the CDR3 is TGTGCCAGCCGTGGACAGGGAAGTGAGCAGTTCTTC. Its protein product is CASRGQGSEQFF. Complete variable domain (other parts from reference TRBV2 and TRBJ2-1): EPEVTQTPSHQVTQMGQEVILRCVPISNHLYFYWYRQILGQKVEFLVSFYNNEISEKSEIFDDQFSVERPDGSNFTLKIRSTKLEDSAMYFCASRGQGSEQFFGPGTRLTVL.

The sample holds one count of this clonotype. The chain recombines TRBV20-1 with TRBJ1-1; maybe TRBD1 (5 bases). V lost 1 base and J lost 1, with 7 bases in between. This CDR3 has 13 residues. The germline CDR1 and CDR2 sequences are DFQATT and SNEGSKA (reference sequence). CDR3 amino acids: CSARGGENTEAFF. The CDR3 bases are TGCAGTGCTAGAGGGGGGGAGAACACTGAAGCTTTCTTT.

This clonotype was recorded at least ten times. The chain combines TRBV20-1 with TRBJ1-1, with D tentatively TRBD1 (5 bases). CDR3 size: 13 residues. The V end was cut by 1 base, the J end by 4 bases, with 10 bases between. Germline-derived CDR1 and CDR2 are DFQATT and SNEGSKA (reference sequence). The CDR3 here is CSARVREATEAFF. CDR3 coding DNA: TGCAGTGCTAGAGTCAGGGAGGCCACTGAAGCTTTCTTT.

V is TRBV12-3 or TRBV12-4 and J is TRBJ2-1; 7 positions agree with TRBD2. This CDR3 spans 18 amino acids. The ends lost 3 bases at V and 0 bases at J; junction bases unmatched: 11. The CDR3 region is CASSLSRDYLSSYNEQFF. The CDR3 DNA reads TGTGCCAGCAGTTTGTCAAGGGACTACCTGAGCTCCTACAATGAGCAGTTCTTC.

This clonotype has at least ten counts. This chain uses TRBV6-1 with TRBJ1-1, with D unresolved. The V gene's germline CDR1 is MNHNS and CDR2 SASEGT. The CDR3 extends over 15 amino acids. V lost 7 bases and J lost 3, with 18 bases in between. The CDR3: CASMRTMAADTEAFF. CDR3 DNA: TGTGCCAGCATGAGGACGATGGCTGCTGACACTGAAGCTTTCTTT.

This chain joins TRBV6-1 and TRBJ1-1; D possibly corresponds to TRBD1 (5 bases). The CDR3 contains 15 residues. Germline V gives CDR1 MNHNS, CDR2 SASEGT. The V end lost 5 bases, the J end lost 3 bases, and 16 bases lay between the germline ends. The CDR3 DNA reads TGTGCCAGCAGTAGGGGACTATATGGGGACACTGAAGCTTTCTTT. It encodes CASSRGLYGDTEAFF.